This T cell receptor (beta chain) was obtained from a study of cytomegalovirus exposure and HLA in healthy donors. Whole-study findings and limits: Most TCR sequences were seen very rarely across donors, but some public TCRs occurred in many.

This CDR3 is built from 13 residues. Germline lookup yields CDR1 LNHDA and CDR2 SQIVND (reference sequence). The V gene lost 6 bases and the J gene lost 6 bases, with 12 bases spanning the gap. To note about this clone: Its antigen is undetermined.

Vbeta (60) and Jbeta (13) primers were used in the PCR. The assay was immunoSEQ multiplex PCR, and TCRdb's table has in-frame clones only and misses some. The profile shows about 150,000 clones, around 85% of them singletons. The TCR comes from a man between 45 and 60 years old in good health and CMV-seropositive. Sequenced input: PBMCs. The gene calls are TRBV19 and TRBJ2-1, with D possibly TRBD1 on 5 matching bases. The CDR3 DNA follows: TGTGCCAGTAGAGGCCTGGGGCGCAATGAGCAGTTCTTC. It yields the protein CASRGLGRNEQFF.